These 3 T cell receptor beta chains were sequenced from one sample in a study of blood T cell repertoires in COVID-19. Generated by immunoSEQ multiplex PCR, the TCRdb table keeps only in-frame clones and is missing some. The sample carries some 65,000 clones, under 85% recorded once. What was sequenced was peripheral blood. These receptors were collected from a woman at least 80 years old with acute or convalescent COVID-19.

The V and J genes are TRBV11-1 and TRBJ2-1; D gene ambiguous. The germline gives CDR1 SGHAT, CDR2 FQDESV (reference sequence). Trimming pared 2 bases from V and 5 bases from J, leaving 7 bases between. This CDR3 contains 13 residues. The CDR3 here is CASSLPRDNEQFF. CDR3 sequence (DNA): TGTGCCAGCAGCTTACCCCGGGACAATGAGCAGTTCTTC. The entire variable domain, with the rest obtained from reference TRBV11-1 and TRBJ2-1, is as follows: EAEVAQSPRYKITEKSQAVAFWCDPISGHATLYWYRQILGQGPELLVQFQDESVVDDSQLPKDRFSAERLKGVDSTLKIQPAELGDSAMYLCASSLPRDNEQFFGPGTRLTVL.

J is TRBJ1-2 and V is TRBV20-1; D ambiguous. Germline V gene sequence: CDR1 DFQATT, CDR2 SNEGSKA (reference sequence). V was pared by 3 bases and J by 2 bases, with 10 bases between. The CDR3 consists of 13 residues. CDR3 sequence (DNA): TGCAGTGCTAGTTCCCCGGAGAACTATGGCTACACCTTC. It encodes CSASSPENYGYTF.

This rearrangement joins TRBV19 to TRBJ2-1; TRBD2 aligns across 12 bases. The CDR3 runs to 20 residues. From germline, CDR1 is LNHDA and CDR2 SQIVND (reference sequence). Unmatched junction bases numbered 14, after V lost 3 bases and J lost 2 bases. The CDR3 is CASSMSGGLAGQPTYNEQFF. The CDR3 coding sequence is TGTGCCAGTAGTATGTCGGGGGGACTAGCGGGTCAACCCACCTACAATGAGCAGTTCTTC.